These 18 T cell receptor beta chains share one sample of origin, sequenced in a study of cytomegalovirus exposure and HLA in healthy donors. This PCR relied on a set of 60 Vbeta primers and 13 Jbeta primers. Libraries were prepared by immunoSEQ multiplex PCR; TCRdb keeps only in-frame clonotypes and omits some of them. The sample includes about 130,000 clones, about four fifths of them seen just once. Sequencing was performed on PBMCs. Receptor source: a man aged 25 to 45 in good health and CMV-seronegative.

This clone was seen a few times. Here the CDR3 DNA reads TGTGCCAGCAGCTTTGGGGGGTCCTACGAGCAGTACTTC. Protein sequence: CASSFGGSYEQYF. The rearrangement links TRBV11-3 to TRBJ2-7; a weak D match, TRBD2 (6 bases). The germline V and J ends were trimmed by 3 bases and 1 base, with 7 bases remaining between them. CDR3 size: 13 residues. Germline V gene data show CDR1 as SGHNT and CDR2 as YENEEA.

The chain joins TRBV5-1 to TRBJ1-2; tentatively, D is TRBD1 (5 bases). This CDR3 is built from 13 residues. In germline, CDR1 is SGHRS, CDR2 YFSETQ. The V end was cut by 0 bases, the J end by 7 bases, with 10 bases between. CDR3 sequence (DNA): TGCGCCAGCAGCTTGGGACAGTCTTCTGGCTACACCTTC. Protein sequence: CASSLGQSSGYTF.

The chain combines TRBV5-4 with TRBJ2-5; 7 nucleotides match TRBD1. The CDR3 spans 13 residues. J lost 5 bases, V lost 3 bases, and 4 bases had no gene match. The germline V gene encodes CDR1 SGHNT and CDR2 YYREEE (reference sequence). DNA for the CDR3: TGTGCCAGCAGCTCCGGGACAGAGGAGACCCAGTACTTC. Amino acids: CASSSGTEETQYF.

V gene TRBV5-8 combines with J gene TRBJ2-5; 15 bases fit TRBD2. CDR1 SGHTS and CDR2 YDEGEE come from the germline V gene. V shed 4 bases, J shed 5 bases, and the junction held 3 bases outside the gene matches. The CDR3 covers 15 residues. CDR3 sequence (DNA): TGTGCCAGCAGCCTAGGACTAGCGGGAGGGGAGACCCAGTACTTC. Translating it yields CASSLGLAGGETQYF.

The V and J genes are TRBV21-1 and TRBJ1-5. TRBV21-1 is a documented pseudogene. CDR3 length: 16 residues. The DNA of the CDR3 is TGTGCCAGCAGCTCCCCCGGGAAGAGGCTAAATCAGCCCCAGCATTTT. Translated, it gives CASSSPGKRLNQPQHF.

This clone was detected once. The chain links TRBV4-1 to TRBJ2-5, with 7 bases that match TRBD1. Germline V gene lookup returns CDR1 MGHRA and CDR2 YSYEKL. V was clipped by 0 bases and J by 4 bases; unmatched bases: 2. The CDR3 has 14 residues. The CDR3 region has the DNA TGCGCCAGCAGCCAAGACGGGACAGCAGAGACCCAGTACTTC. Translating gives CASSQDGTAETQYF.

This chain connects TRBV5-1 to TRBJ1-1; 7 bases map to TRBD1. Per germline, CDR1 SGHRS and CDR2 YFSETQ. J lost 1 base, V lost 2 bases, and 5 bases had no gene match. The CDR3 is 15 residues long. DNA of the CDR3: TGCGCCAGCAGCTTTGAGGGGGCGAGGAACACTGAAGCTTTCTTT. Its translation: CASSFEGARNTEAFF.

This clone was detected once. This sequence joins TRBV9 and TRBJ2-5; 10 bases agree with TRBD2. The V and J ends lost 0 bases and 5 bases, in that order; junction bases with no gene match: 7. The CDR3 runs 16 residues. Looked up from germline, CDR1 is SGDLS and CDR2 is YYNGEE. CDR3 in amino acids: CASSVESGRAGETQYF. DNA of the CDR3: TGTGCCAGCAGCGTAGAGAGCGGGAGGGCCGGTGAGACCCAGTACTTC.

The chain carries TRBV30 and TRBJ2-5, with D perhaps matching TRBD2 (6 bases). Trimming removed 2 bases at V and 4 bases at J, with 17 bases between. The CDR3 runs to 15 residues. Germline assignment: CDR1 GTSNPN and CDR2 SVGIG (reference sequence). The CDR3 loop is CAWSRGTPGGETQYF. CDR3 nucleotide sequence: TGTGCCTGGAGTCGAGGGACCCCCGGGGGAGAGACCCAGTACTTC.

This chain joins TRBV11-2 and TRBJ2-7, with 10 nucleotides matching TRBD2. Trimming at V came to 5 bases and at J to 3 bases, leaving 7 bases not matched to a gene. The CDR3 is made up of 15 amino acids. Germline V CDR1 and CDR2: SGHAT, FQNNGV. CDR3 region: CASSLGRTSGYEQYF. The CDR3 DNA reads as TGTGCCAGCAGCCTGGGCCGGACTAGCGGCTACGAGCAGTACTTC.

V and J are TRBV5-1 and TRBJ1-6, with a weak D call TRBD1 (6 bases). Germline lookup yields CDR1 SGHRS and CDR2 YFSETQ. This CDR3 contains 14 residues. Trimming shortened V by 2 bases and J by 7 bases, and 10 bases separated the two germline ends. The CDR3 is CASSFGDTNSPLHF. Here the CDR3 DNA reads TGCGCCAGCAGCTTTGGGGACACCAATTCACCCCTCCACTTT.

This clone was counted once. The chain couples TRBV28 to TRBJ2-7; D uncertain. CDR1 is MDHEN and CDR2 is SYDVKM in the germline V gene. V gave up 3 bases and J gave up 4 bases, with 7 bases separating them. This CDR3 is 12 amino acids long. CDR3 sequence reads: CASSFHKYEQYF. The CDR3 nucleotides are TGTGCCAGCAGTTTTCACAAATACGAGCAGTACTTC.

The chain couples TRBV15 to TRBJ1-2; TRBD1 is a possible D gene (5 bases). Trimming took 7 bases from V and 4 from J, leaving 13 bases between them. CDR1 and CDR2 from the germline V gene are LNHNV and YYDKDF (reference sequence). The CDR3 runs 13 residues. The CDR3 here is CATTLGHTYGYTF. CDR3 DNA: TGTGCCACCACCCTTGGACATACCTATGGCTACACCTTC.

The chain carries TRBV18 and TRBJ1-2, with D possibly TRBD1 on 5 matching bases. Germline lookup yields CDR1 KGHSH and CDR2 LQKENI. The CDR3 totals 15 residues. Deletions cut 0 bases from V and 6 bases from J, with 14 bases between. The CDR3 is CASSPPGGTDHGYTF. The CDR3 nucleotides are TGTGCCAGCTCACCACCGGGGGGAACAGATCATGGCTACACCTTC.

This clone was counted a few times. V gene TRBV6-5 combines with J gene TRBJ2-7, with 9 bases identical to TRBD1. The CDR3 spans 14 residues. Trimming took 11 bases from V and 1 from J; bases not matched to a gene: 9. The germline V gene has CDR1 MNHEY and CDR2 SVGAGI. The CDR3 loop is CAFPSGTGSYEQYF. The DNA of the CDR3 is TGTGCCTTCCCCTCTGGGACAGGGTCCTACGAGCAGTACTTC.

The chain uses TRBV28 and TRBJ2-7, with TRBD1 matching over 7 bases. Trimming cost V 7 bases and J 1 base; bases outside gene matches: 10. Germline loops: CDR1 MDHEN, CDR2 SYDVKM. CDR3 size: 15 residues. The CDR3 nucleotides read TGTGCCAGCACCTCTGGGGCAGGGGGATCCTACGAGCAGTACTTC. Protein sequence: CASTSGAGGSYEQYF.

The chain combines TRBV7-9 with TRBJ2-7; possibly TRBD1 for D (6 bases). The length of the CDR3 is 15 residues. V was clipped by 5 bases and J by 3 bases, with 17 bases between them. CDR1 is SEHNR and CDR2 is FQNEAQ in the germline V gene (reference sequence). CDR3 coding DNA: TGTGCCAGCAGCCGACACCGGGACAAACTCTACGAGCAGTACTTC. It specifies CASSRHRDKLYEQYF.

The chain combines TRBV6-5 with TRBJ2-3, with D possibly TRBD2 on 6 matching bases. The V and J ends lost 2 bases and 9 bases respectively, with 18 bases between them. The CDR3 loop spans 15 amino acids. CDR1 and CDR2 (germline): MNHEY, SVGAGI. In DNA, the CDR3 is TGTGCCAGCAGTTACACCCGGTCGAGTAGCGGAACGCAGTATTTT. Protein product: CASSYTRSSSGTQYF.